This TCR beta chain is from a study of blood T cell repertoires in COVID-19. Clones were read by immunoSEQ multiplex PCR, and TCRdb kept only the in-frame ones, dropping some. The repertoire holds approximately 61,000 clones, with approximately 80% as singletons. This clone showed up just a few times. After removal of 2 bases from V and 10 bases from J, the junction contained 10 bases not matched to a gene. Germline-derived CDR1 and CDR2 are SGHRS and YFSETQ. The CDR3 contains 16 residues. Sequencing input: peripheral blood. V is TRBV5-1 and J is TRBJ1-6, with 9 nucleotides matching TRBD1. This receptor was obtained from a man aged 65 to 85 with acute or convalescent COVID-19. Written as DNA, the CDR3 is TGCGCCAGCAGCTTATCAGGGGGACAGGGCGGATCACCCCTCCACTTT. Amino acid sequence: CASSLSGGQGGSPLHF.